This record looks at one T cell receptor beta chain sequence and its context. Recovered status in Cohort 3 required two negative PCRs, clearance, or symptom resolution. The length of the CDR3 is 14 residues. The V gene lost 5 bases and the J gene lost 6 bases, with 16 bases spanning the gap. CDR1 and CDR2 (germline): MRHNA, SNTAGT. The record originates from a study of blood T cell repertoires in COVID-19. The wider study: T cells, B-cell-depleted T cells, or PBMCs supplied cDNA or gDNA.

Method: immunoSEQ multiplex PCR; TCRdb's copy keeps in-frame clones and lacks some. The sample yields about 150,000 clones, 70% to 85% seen once. V gene TRBV6-4 combines with J gene TRBJ1-1; weak D call: TRBD1 (5 bases). The TCR was taken from a man aged 45 to 65 who had recovered from COVID-19. Sequenced input: PBMCs or T cells enriched from blood (not recorded which). CDR3 in amino acids: CASSFGIAGAEAFF. CDR3 in DNA: TGTGCCAGCAGTTTCGGGATAGCGGGGGCTGAAGCTTTCTTT.